The present entry profiles one T cell receptor (beta chain) with its context. Per the original methods: Amplifying reference gene primers gave estimates of nucleated cell counts. The repertoire was sequenced with immunoSEQ multiplex PCR; TCRdb's copy has only in-frame clones and lacks some. The DNA gave D and trimming, while V, J and clone size come from that table. Here the sample spans 190,000 or so clones, around nine tenths being singletons. These data come from a study of blood T cell repertoires in COVID-19. Looking at the study overall: The origin of the acute and convalescent COVID-19 samples was the United States, Italy and Spain. In each case, the material was cDNA or gDNA derived from T cells, B-cell-depleted T cells, or PBMCs.

Losses at the gene ends were 0 bases for V and 6 bases for J; bases not matched to a gene: 1. CDR3 length: 14 amino acids. Looked up from germline, CDR1 is SEHNR and CDR2 is FQNEAQ (reference sequence). The sequenced material came from peripheral blood. This TCR derives from a man aged 35-49 years with active or convalescent COVID-19. The genes are TRBV7-9 and TRBJ1-4; 7 positions agree with TRBD1. The CDR3 DNA is TGTGCCAGCAGCTTAGCCCAGGGGGATGAAAAACTGTTTTTT. It specifies CASSLAQGDEKLFF.